Sequencing of this T cell receptor beta chain was carried out in a study of identifying expanded T cells in peripheral blood. Healthy donors had no documented immune events, such as infections, while sampled. Broader study findings: Across healthy donors, higher total template counts meant significantly greater roughly two-week count variance. About 1.2 clones differed between technical replicates, versus 16.4 and 19 over time.

Libraries were prepared by immunoSEQ multiplex PCR; TCRdb keeps only in-frame clonotypes and omits some of them. The sample has 100,000 to 150,000 clones; roughly 84% are singletons. Comment on this clone: What it binds is unknown.

The CDR3 extends over 12 amino acids. Germline V lookup: CDR1 GTSNPN, CDR2 SVGIG (reference sequence). V lost 0 bases, J lost 4 bases, and 4 bases lay in between. The chain employs TRBV30 and TRBJ1-3; D uncertain. This TCR derives from a person aged 18-69 years in good health. Source material: blood. The CDR3 nucleotides are TGTGCCTGGAGTGTAGCAGGAAACACCATATATTTT. Translation: CAWSVAGNTIYF.